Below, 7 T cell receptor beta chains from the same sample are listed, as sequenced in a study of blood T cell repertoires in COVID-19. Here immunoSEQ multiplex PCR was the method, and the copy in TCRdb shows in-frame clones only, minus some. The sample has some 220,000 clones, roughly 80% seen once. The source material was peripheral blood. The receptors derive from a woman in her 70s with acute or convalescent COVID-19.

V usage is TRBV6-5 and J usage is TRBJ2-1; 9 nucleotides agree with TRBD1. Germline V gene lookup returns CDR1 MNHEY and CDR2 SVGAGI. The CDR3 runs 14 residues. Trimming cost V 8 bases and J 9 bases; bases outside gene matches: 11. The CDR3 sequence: CASSGPTGGPEQFF. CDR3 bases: TGTGCCAGCTCAGGCCCGACAGGGGGACCTGAGCAGTTCTTC.

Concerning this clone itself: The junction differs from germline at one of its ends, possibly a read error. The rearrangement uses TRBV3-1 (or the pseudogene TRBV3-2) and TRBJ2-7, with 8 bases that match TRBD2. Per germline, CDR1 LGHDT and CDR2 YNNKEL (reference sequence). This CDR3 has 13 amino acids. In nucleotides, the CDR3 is TGTGCCAGCACCCAACGGGGGGGTAGGGAGCAGTACTTC. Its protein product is CASTQRGGREQYF.

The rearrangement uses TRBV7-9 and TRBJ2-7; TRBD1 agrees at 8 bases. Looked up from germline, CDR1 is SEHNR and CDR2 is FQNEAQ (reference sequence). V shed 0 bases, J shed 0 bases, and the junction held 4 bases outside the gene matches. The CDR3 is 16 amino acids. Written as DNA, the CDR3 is TGTGCCAGCAGCTTAGCGGACAGGGATGACTCCTACGAGCAGTACGTC. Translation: CASSLADRDDSYEQYV.

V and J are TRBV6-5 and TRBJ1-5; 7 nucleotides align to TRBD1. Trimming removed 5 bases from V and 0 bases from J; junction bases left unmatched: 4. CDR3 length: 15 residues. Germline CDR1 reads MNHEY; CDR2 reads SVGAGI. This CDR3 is CASSQGQYSNQPQHF. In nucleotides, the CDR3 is TGTGCCAGCAGTCAGGGACAGTATAGCAATCAGCCCCAGCATTTT.

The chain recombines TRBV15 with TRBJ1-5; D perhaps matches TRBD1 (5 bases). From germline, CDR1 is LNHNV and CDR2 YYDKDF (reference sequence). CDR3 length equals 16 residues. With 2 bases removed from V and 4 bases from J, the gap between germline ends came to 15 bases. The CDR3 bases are TGTGCCACCAGCAGACGCCATGGGACTCCAAATCAGCCCCAGCATTTT. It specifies CATSRRHGTPNQPQHF.

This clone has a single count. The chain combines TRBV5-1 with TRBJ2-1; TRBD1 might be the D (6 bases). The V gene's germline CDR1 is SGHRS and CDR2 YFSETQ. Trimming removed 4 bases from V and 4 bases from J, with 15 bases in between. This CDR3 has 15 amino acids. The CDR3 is CASSPSRGPYNEQFF. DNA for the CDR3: TGCGCCAGCAGCCCTAGCAGGGGCCCTTACAATGAGCAGTTCTTC. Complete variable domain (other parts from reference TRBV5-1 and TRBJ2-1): KAGVTQTPRYLIKTRGQQVTLSCSPISGHRSVSWYQQTPGQGLQFLFEYFSETQRNKGNFPGRFSGRQFSNSRSEMNVSTLELGDSALYLCASSPSRGPYNEQFFGPGTRLTVL.

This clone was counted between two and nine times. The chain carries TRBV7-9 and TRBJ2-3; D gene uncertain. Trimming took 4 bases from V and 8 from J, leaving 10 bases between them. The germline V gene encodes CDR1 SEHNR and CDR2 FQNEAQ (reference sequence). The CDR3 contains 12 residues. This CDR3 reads CASSSLGGTQYF. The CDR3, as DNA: TGTGCCAGCAGCTCTCTTGGCGGTACGCAGTATTTT.